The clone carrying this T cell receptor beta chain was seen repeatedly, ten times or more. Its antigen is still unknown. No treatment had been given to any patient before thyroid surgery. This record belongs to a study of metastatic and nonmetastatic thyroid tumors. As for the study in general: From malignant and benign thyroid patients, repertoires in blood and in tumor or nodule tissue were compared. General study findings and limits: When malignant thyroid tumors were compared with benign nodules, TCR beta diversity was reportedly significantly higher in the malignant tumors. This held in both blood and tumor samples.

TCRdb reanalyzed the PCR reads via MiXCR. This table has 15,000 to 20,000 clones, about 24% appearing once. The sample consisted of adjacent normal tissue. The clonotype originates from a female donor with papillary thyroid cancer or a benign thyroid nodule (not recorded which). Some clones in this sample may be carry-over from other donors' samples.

DNA for the CDR3: TGTGCCAGCAGCCCCCATGGAGGGAACGTGATAGATACGCAGTATTTT. Its translation is CASSPHGGNVIDTQYF. The V call is TRBV11-2, the J call TRBJ2-3; D perhaps matches TRBD2 (6 bases). The CDR3 extends over 16 amino acids. V lost 5 bases and J lost 5, with 20 bases in between. The germline V gene encodes CDR1 SGHAT and CDR2 FQNNGV.